The clone carrying this T cell receptor (beta chain) turned up a few times. V was cut by 5 bases and J by 6 bases, with 13 bases left in between. Germline V gene lookup returns CDR1 SGHTA and CDR2 FQGNSA. The CDR3 loop spans 13 amino acids. This sample is part of a study of CD8+ T cells in alopecia areata. Sequencing templates came from extracted RNA that was reverse transcribed into cDNA. Profiled with immunoSEQ multiplex PCR; TCRdb holds only in-frame clones, not every one. The table has approximately 180,000 clones, under 80% seen once; the top ten hold approximately 1.3%. Treatment here: oral pan-JAK inhibitor, 5-10 mg twice daily.

This TCR was sampled from a human donor with alopecia areata. The chain has TRBV7-2 and TRBJ1-2, with D unclear. This material consisted of CD4+ T cells sorted from blood, taken at week 49, from a patient treated with tofacitinib. The CDR3 sequence is CASSHRERDGYTF. DNA for the CDR3: TGTGCCAGCAGCCACCGGGAGAGGGATGGCTACACCTTC.